These 21 T cell receptor beta chains share one sample of origin, sequenced in a study of shared clonotypes between healthy human individuals. Libraries were prepared by immunoSEQ multiplex PCR; TCRdb keeps only in-frame clonotypes and omits some of them. This sample carries about 120,000 clones, around 68% of them seen once, and the ten largest clones take 24%. The sequenced sample was memory CD8+ T cells sorted from blood. Subset defined: CD45RO+ cells pooled with CCR7-negative TemRA cells. The origin of the receptors is a woman aged 25 to 39 in good health.

This clone was recorded only once. This chain links TRBV19 with TRBJ1-2; the D is unclear. CDR1 is LNHDA, CDR2 SQIVND, per germline (reference sequence). Trimming cost V 8 bases and J 3 bases, with 13 bases left between them. The CDR3 has 13 amino acids. Here the CDR3 DNA reads TGTGCCAGTGCCCAGGCATGGGACTATGGCTACACCTTC. It codes for CASAQAWDYGYTF.

This rearrangement joins TRBV5-1 to TRBJ1-5, with TRBD1 matching over 8 bases. Germline V CDR1 and CDR2: SGHRS, YFSETQ. This CDR3 comprises 15 residues. V dropped 4 bases and J dropped 7; count of bases not matched to a gene: 10. CDR3 coding DNA: TGCGCCAGCAGCCGAAATGGACAGGGCGGGCAGCCCCAGCATTTT. Its translation is CASSRNGQGGQPQHF.

This chain joins TRBV7-8 and TRBJ2-7, with a weak D call TRBD1 (5 bases). Germline CDR1 and CDR2: SGHVS and FQNEAQ. Trimming removed 5 bases from V and 1 base from J, with 21 bases in between. The CDR3 spans 17 residues. CDR3 sequence (DNA): TGTGCCAGCAGCCCTCGAAGGGGTGGGTTGAGTTCCTACGAGCAGTACTTC. Its translation is CASSPRRGGLSSYEQYF.

The gene calls are TRBV2 and TRBJ2-7; weak D call: TRBD2 (7 bases). CDR3 length: 14 residues. CDR1 and CDR2 (germline): SNHLY, FYNNEI. Trimming cost V 2 bases and J 4 bases, with 12 bases left between them. Written as DNA, the CDR3 is TGTGCCAGCAGTGAACGGGGGGCGATGTACGAGCAGTACTTC. Its translation: CASSERGAMYEQYF.

V gene TRBV2 combines with J gene TRBJ2-2, with no clear D. V was cut by 3 bases and J by 5 bases, with 16 bases left in between. Per the germline V gene, CDR1 is SNHLY and CDR2 is FYNNEI. The CDR3 contains 16 residues. The CDR3 DNA reads as TGTGCCAGCAGTGACCCGAGTTACGGCGGAACCGGGGAGCTGTTTTTT. Encoded protein: CASSDPSYGGTGELFF.

A few counts support this clone. V usage is TRBV19 and J usage is TRBJ1-5; D may be TRBD1 (6 bases). V lost 3 bases and J lost 5, with 11 bases in between. The CDR3 extends over 14 amino acids. The germline CDR1 and CDR2 sequences are LNHDA and SQIVND (reference sequence). This CDR3 reads CASSIAPGDQPQHF. For the CDR3, the DNA is TGTGCCAGTAGTATTGCCCCAGGGGATCAGCCCCAGCATTTT.

For this clone: The sample holds other DNA sequences that translate to the same CDR3. V gene TRBV19 combines with J gene TRBJ1-5, with D tentatively TRBD1 (5 bases). Germline V lookup: CDR1 LNHDA, CDR2 SQIVND (reference sequence). V lost 6 bases and J lost 5, with 8 bases in between. The CDR3 has 12 residues. The DNA for the CDR3 is TGTGCCAGTAGGACGGGGGATCAGCCCCAGCATTTT. Protein product: CASRTGDQPQHF.

CDR3 nucleotide sequence: TGTGCCTGGAGTGTACGGTGGGACAGGGGCGGTAAAACTGAAGCTTTCTTT. It translates to CAWSVRWDRGGKTEAFF. The J gene is TRBJ1-1, the V gene TRBV30, with 10 bases aligning to TRBD1. V gave up 0 bases and J gave up 5 bases; unmatched junction bases: 12. CDR1 and CDR2 from the germline V gene are GTSNPN and SVGIG (reference sequence). This CDR3 contains 17 residues.

The rearrangement uses TRBV25-1 and TRBJ2-1; 7 positions agree with TRBD2. Germline trimming cut 3 bases from V and 8 bases from J; bases unmatched to any gene: 13. Germline V lookup: CDR1 MGHDK, CDR2 SYGVNS. The CDR3 covers 16 residues. The CDR3 nucleotides are TGTGCCAGCAGTGACAGTACGGGAGGCCAGTTAGATGAGCAGTTCTTC. The encoded protein is CASSDSTGGQLDEQFF.

CDR3 bases: TGTGCCAGCAGCTTCGGGGCAGGACAGGGTAACTATGGCTACACCTTC. Protein product: CASSFGAGQGNYGYTF. This sequence joins TRBV7-9 and TRBJ1-2; 8 bases are a match to TRBD1. The ends lost 3 bases at V and 1 base at J; junction bases unmatched: 7. The CDR3 runs 16 residues. In germline, CDR1 is SEHNR, CDR2 FQNEAQ (reference sequence). Full variable domain (missing parts from reference TRBV7-9 and TRBJ1-2): DTGVSQNPRHKITKRGQNVTFRCDPISEHNRLYWYRQTLGQGPEFLTYFQNEAQLEKSRLLSDRFSAERPKGSFSTLEIQRTEQGDSAMYLCASSFGAGQGNYGYTFGSGTRLTVV.

V gene TRBV7-2 combines with J gene TRBJ2-5; no firm D call. The germline gives CDR1 SGHTA, CDR2 FQGNSA. The CDR3 is 17 amino acids. V lost 4 bases, J lost 5 bases, and 23 bases lay in between. CDR3 amino acids: CASSSLVQRHLGETQYF. CDR3 in DNA: TGTGCCAGCAGCTCCCTAGTCCAACGCCACCTCGGGGAGACCCAGTACTTC.

V is TRBV6-1 and J is TRBJ2-5, with TRBD2 matching 7 bases. The better agreement between TRBJ2-7 and the DNA end casts doubt on the J call. Germline V gene lookup returns CDR1 MNHNS and CDR2 SASEGT. CDR3 length: 13 residues. Here the CDR3 DNA reads TGTGCCAGCAGTTTGACTAGCCGCTACGAGCAGTACTTC. This codes for CASSLTSRYEQYF.

The chain uses TRBV7-9 and TRBJ2-7; D unresolved. V lost 5 bases to trimming and J lost 8 bases, with 13 bases between them. This CDR3 comprises 12 residues. Germline CDR1 reads SEHNR; CDR2 reads FQNEAQ (reference sequence). The CDR3, as DNA: TGTGCCAGCAGCCAGGACCCCCGACAGCAGTACTTC. It encodes CASSQDPRQQYF.

The J gene is TRBJ2-3, the V gene TRBV6-1, with 9 nucleotides matching TRBD2. With 1 base clipped from V and 3 bases from J, the junction kept 5 bases outside the gene matches. The CDR3 runs 16 residues. Germline CDR1 and CDR2: MNHNS and SASEGT. CDR3 bases: TGTGCCAGCAGTGAAGAGGCGGGAGGGGGGACAGATACGCAGTATTTT. Its protein is CASSEEAGGGTDTQYF.

Only a few counts were recorded for this clone. The chain's CDR3 is CASSRRQSYGYTF. The CDR3 region has the DNA TGTGCCAGTAGTAGACGACAGAGCTATGGCTACACCTTC. This chain uses TRBV19 with TRBJ1-2, with D perhaps TRBD1 (5 bases). V gave up 4 bases and J gave up 4 bases, with 10 bases separating them. This CDR3 has 13 residues. Germline V gene sequence: CDR1 LNHDA, CDR2 SQIVND (reference sequence).

The chain joins TRBV6-5 to TRBJ2-5, with unresolved D. V lost 0 bases and J 5 bases, leaving 10 bases between the germline ends. The length of the CDR3 is 14 residues. Per germline, CDR1 MNHEY and CDR2 SVGAGI. CDR3 nucleotides: TGTGCCAGCAGTTACTCGGACCTCCAGGAGACCCAGTACTTC. Its translation: CASSYSDLQETQYF.

The chain recombines TRBV4-2 with TRBJ2-5; tentative D call: TRBD2 (6 bases). The CDR3 contains 16 residues. Germline assignment: CDR1 LGHNA and CDR2 YNFKEQ. V lost 4 bases and J lost 2, with 17 bases in between. The CDR3 reads CASSLGRLVIQETQYF. CDR3 DNA sequence: TGTGCCAGCAGCCTCGGAAGACTAGTCATACAAGAGACCCAGTACTTC.

The V gene is TRBV5-1, the J gene TRBJ1-2, with 8 bases fitting TRBD1. Trimming at V came to 0 bases and at J to 5 bases, leaving 3 bases not matched to a gene. Germline V lookup: CDR1 SGHRS, CDR2 YFSETQ. The CDR3 sequence is 14 residues long. This chain's CDR3 is CASSLGQGRYGYTF. The CDR3 DNA sequence: TGCGCCAGCAGCTTGGGACAGGGGCGGTATGGCTACACCTTC.

V gene TRBV28 combines with J gene TRBJ1-5; 10 nucleotides align to TRBD1. The CDR3 consists of 17 residues. Germline-derived CDR1 and CDR2 are MDHEN and SYDVKM. Trimming removed 5 bases from V and 7 bases from J; junction bases left unmatched: 14. The CDR3 loop is CASSPVLGQGLRQPQHF. The CDR3 bases are TGTGCCAGCAGTCCAGTGCTGGGACAGGGGCTGAGGCAGCCCCAGCATTTT.

This clone was observed many times. The V gene is TRBV5-1, the J gene TRBJ1-4, with TRBD1 as a possible D gene (5 bases). Per the germline V gene, CDR1 is SGHRS and CDR2 is YFSETQ. The CDR3 runs 14 residues. V lost 0 bases and J 5 bases, leaving 8 bases between the germline ends. CDR3 nucleotide sequence: TGCGCCAGCAGCTTGGGACAGATCAATGAAAAACTGTTTTTT. Translated: CASSLGQINEKLFF. Combining the CDR3 with reference TRBV5-1 and TRBJ1-4 gives the whole variable domain KAGVTQTPRYLIKTRGQQVTLSCSPISGHRSVSWYQQTPGQGLQFLFEYFSETQRNKGNFPGRFSGRQFSNSRSEMNVSTLELGDSALYLCASSLGQINEKLFFGSGTQLSVL.

This clone was picked up a small number of times. The chain carries TRBV6-1 and TRBJ1-3, with no clear D. V shed 0 bases and J shed 0 bases, with 6 bases lying between them. The CDR3 consists of 15 residues. Germline V gene lookup returns CDR1 MNHNS and CDR2 SASEGT. CDR3 coding DNA: TGTGCCAGCAGTGAAGCGATCACCTCTGGAAACACCATATATTTT. Translated: CASSEAITSGNTIYF.